This entry features one T cell receptor beta chain sequence. What it binds is not known. The sample is drawn from a study of T cell responses to AZD1222 COVID-19 vaccine. Findings of the study overall: Among vaccine-associated CD4 TCRs, coverage spanned spike, with dominance at 160-218 and 743-854. Reports say nearly half of spike-specific TCRs go after unmutated variant regions. A mostly white British donor set with more females was recruited, and clonal diversity was possibly underestimated.

Libraries were prepared by immunoSEQ multiplex PCR; TCRdb keeps only in-frame clonotypes and omits some of them. The sample records roughly 15,000 clones, about three quarters being singletons. This CDR3 comprises 15 residues. Germline V gene lookup returns CDR1 LNHDA and CDR2 SQIVND (reference sequence). The trim removed 9 bases at V and 4 bases at J, leaving 11 bases unmatched. Second doses were pooled across both intervals (about 4 or about 12 weeks). The clonotype originates from an adult who received the AZD1222 COVID-19 vaccine. The chain links TRBV19 to TRBJ1-5; 8 bases are a match to TRBD1. The source material was peripheral blood, sampled 28 days after the second AZD1222 dose. The CDR3 nucleotides are TGTGCCAGCAATACACAGGGGGGTGTTAATCAGCCCCAGCATTTT. Translation gives CASNTQGGVNQPQHF.